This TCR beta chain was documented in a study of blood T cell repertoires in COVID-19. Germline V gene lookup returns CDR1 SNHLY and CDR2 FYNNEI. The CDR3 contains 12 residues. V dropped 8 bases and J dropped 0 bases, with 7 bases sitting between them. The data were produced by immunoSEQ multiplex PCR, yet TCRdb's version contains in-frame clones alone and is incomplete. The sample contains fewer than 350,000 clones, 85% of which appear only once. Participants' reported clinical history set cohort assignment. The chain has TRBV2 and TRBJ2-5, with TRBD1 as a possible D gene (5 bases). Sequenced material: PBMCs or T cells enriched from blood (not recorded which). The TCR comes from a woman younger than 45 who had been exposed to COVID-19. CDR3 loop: CASSRDQETQYF. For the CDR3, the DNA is TGTGCCAGCTCCAGGGACCAAGAGACCCAGTACTTC.